Below are 27 T cell receptor beta chains sequenced from a single sample in a study of identical twins. One entry per CDR3 protein, called by TCRdb with MiXCR from the 5' RACE reads. The table includes 420,000 or so distinct CDR3 sequences, around 20% detected once. Input material: naive T cells sorted from blood. The receptor set was obtained from a man aged 50 or older in good health.

The chain employs TRBV24-1 and TRBJ1-1; D is undetermined. V lost 6 bases, J lost 6 bases, and 10 bases lay in between. Germline V gives CDR1 KGHDR, CDR2 SFDVKD. This CDR3 spans 12 amino acids. The CDR3 DNA follows: TGTGCCACCAGTCCGAACGTCTCTGAAGCTTTCTTT. Its protein is CATSPNVSEAFF.

The chain joins TRBV30 to TRBJ2-5; the match to TRBD1 covers 9 bases. The CDR3 extends over 14 amino acids. J was trimmed by 4 bases and V by 5 bases; bases with no gene match: 8. CDR1 and CDR2 (germline): GTSNPN, SVGIG (reference sequence). The CDR3 DNA sequence: TGTGCCTGGGATCGGACAGGGGTGTCAGAGACCCAGTACTTC. Amino acids: CAWDRTGVSETQYF.

This clonotype appeared once. The V gene is TRBV2, the J gene TRBJ2-1; the D is unclear. Deletions cut 1 base from V and 15 bases from J, with 10 bases between. Germline V gene lookup returns CDR1 SNHLY and CDR2 FYNNEI. The length of the CDR3 is 11 residues. In nucleotides, the CDR3 is TGTGCCAGCAGTGAAGTGTCGGCAGGGTTCTTC. This codes for CASSEVSAGFF.

This clonotype was observed at least ten times. The chain joins TRBV28 to TRBJ2-5; D is unclear. This CDR3 comprises 12 residues. Per germline, CDR1 MDHEN and CDR2 SYDVKM. V was trimmed by 5 bases and J by 2 bases, leaving 6 bases between them. The CDR3 coding sequence is TGTGCCAGCAGTCGGCTACAAGAGACCCAGTACTTC. Protein product: CASSRLQETQYF.

This chain uses TRBV5-6 with TRBJ2-7; D is uncertain. The germline gives CDR1 SGHDT, CDR2 YYEEEE. V gave up 3 bases and J gave up 0 bases, with 10 bases separating them. CDR3 size: 14 residues. The CDR3 loop reads CASSYQISSYEQYF. The CDR3 region has the DNA TGTGCCAGCAGCTATCAGATTAGCTCCTACGAGCAGTACTTC.

The chain is built from TRBV12-3 or TRBV12-4 and TRBJ2-7, with D tentatively TRBD1 (6 bases). Trimming removed 4 bases at V and 0 bases at J, with 10 bases between. The CDR3 extends over 14 amino acids. CDR3 DNA: TGTGCCAGCAGTTCCACAGGGCACTCCTACGAGCAGTACTTC. Its protein product is CASSSTGHSYEQYF.

The V gene is TRBV6-1, the J gene TRBJ1-5, with D possibly matching TRBD1 (5 bases). The CDR3 length is 15 residues. The V gene's germline CDR1 is MNHNS and CDR2 SASEGT. Trimming shortened V by 6 bases and J by 3 bases, and 15 bases separated the two germline ends. The DNA for the CDR3 is TGTGCCAGCAGCGAAACGGGACTGCTCAATCAGCCCCAGCATTTT. This gives the protein CASSETGLLNQPQHF.

At least ten counts were recorded for this clonotype. V and J are TRBV4-3 and TRBJ2-7, with D uncertain. The V gene lost 0 bases and the J gene lost 6 bases, with 18 bases spanning the gap. CDR1 and CDR2 (germline): LGHNA, YSLEER. The CDR3 runs 16 residues. The CDR3 DNA is TGCGCCAGCAGCCAAGATGATACCGGGCTCGGTAGCGAGCAGTACTTC. It encodes CASSQDDTGLGSEQYF.

This clonotype has a handful of counts. The V and J genes are TRBV4-2 and TRBJ1-2; D gene ambiguous. Trimming removed 2 bases at V and 5 bases at J, with 9 bases between. Germline lookup yields CDR1 LGHNA and CDR2 YNFKEQ. The CDR3 sequence is 13 residues long. The CDR3 region is CASSQRTEYGYTF. The CDR3 DNA follows: TGTGCCAGCAGCCAACGCACCGAATATGGCTACACCTTC.

For the CDR3, the DNA is TGTGCCAGCAGCCAAAAGATGGGTTCGGGCTACACCTTC. It encodes CASSQKMGSGYTF. The chain uses TRBV14 and TRBJ1-2; D gene ambiguous. Germline V CDR1 and CDR2: SGHDN, FVKESK. With 2 bases removed from V and 8 bases from J, the gap between germline ends came to 12 bases. The CDR3 runs 13 residues.

The chain uses TRBV28 and TRBJ2-5, with D possibly TRBD1 on 6 matching bases. Trimming shortened V by 3 bases and J by 9 bases, and 11 bases separated the two germline ends. Germline assignment: CDR1 MDHEN and CDR2 SYDVKM. The CDR3 is 12 residues long. DNA of the CDR3: TGTGCCAGCAGTTTGGGCCAGGGGTCCCAGTACTTC. Amino acids: CASSLGQGSQYF. Full variable domain (outside the CDR3, taken from reference TRBV28 and TRBJ2-5): DVKVTQSSRYLVKRTGEKVFLECVQDMDHENMFWYRQDPGLGLRLIYFSYDVKMKEKGDIPEGYSVSREKKERFSLILESASTNQTSMYLCASSLGQGSQYFGPGTRLLVL.

The table lists this clonotype with many counts. The V and J genes are TRBV5-1 and TRBJ2-3; TRBD2 aligns across 8 bases. The length of the CDR3 is 18 residues. The germline CDR1 and CDR2 sequences are SGHRS and YFSETQ. The junction had 17 bases not matched to a gene; V was cut back by 3 bases and J by 5 bases. The CDR3 nucleotides are TGCGCCAGCAGCTCCCACCAGAGAAGCGGGAGCATCGGAGATACGCAGTATTTT. Protein sequence: CASSSHQRSGSIGDTQYF.

This sequence joins TRBV10-3 and TRBJ1-2; 12 bases fit TRBD1. V lost 3 bases and J lost 4; bases outside the gene matches: 6. Germline V gives CDR1 ENHRY, CDR2 SYGVKD. The CDR3 is 16 amino acids. The CDR3 region has the DNA TGTGCCATCAGTGACGGGACAGGGGGCGCCGGCTATGGCTACACCTTC. Its protein is CAISDGTGGAGYGYTF.

The chain is built from TRBV5-1 and TRBJ2-7; D perhaps matches TRBD1 (5 bases). Germline values: CDR1 SGHRS, CDR2 YFSETQ. There are 14 residues in the CDR3. Trimming took off 0 bases at V and 2 bases at J, with 9 bases between the two ends. CDR3 region: CASSLVDNAYEQYF. CDR3 nucleotide sequence: TGCGCCAGCAGCTTGGTGGACAACGCCTACGAGCAGTACTTC. Supplemented by reference TRBV5-1 and TRBJ2-7, the full variable domain reads KAGVTQTPRYLIKTRGQQVTLSCSPISGHRSVSWYQQTPGQGLQFLFEYFSETQRNKGNFPGRFSGRQFSNSRSEMNVSTLELGDSALYLCASSLVDNAYEQYFGPGTRLTVT.

The chain employs TRBV5-1 and TRBJ1-1; possibly TRBD1 for D (5 bases). Germline CDR1 and CDR2: SGHRS and YFSETQ. The CDR3 runs 16 residues. V lost 0 bases and J 7 bases, leaving 19 bases between the germline ends. This CDR3 is CASSLAQGRNGHEAFF. The CDR3 DNA follows: TGCGCCAGCAGCTTGGCCCAAGGCAGGAACGGACATGAAGCTTTCTTT.

This clonotype came up many times. This chain joins TRBV20-1 and TRBJ1-2; 10 nucleotides match TRBD1. The CDR3 is 13 amino acids. V lost 6 bases to trimming and J lost 4 bases; unmatched junction nucleotides: 5. Germline V lookup: CDR1 DFQATT, CDR2 SNEGSKA (reference sequence). The CDR3 region has the DNA TGCAGTGCCCCGGACAGGGGGGCCTATGGCTACACCTTC. Translated: CSAPDRGAYGYTF.

This clonotype was seen more than once but under ten times. CDR3 nucleotide sequence: TGTGCCAGCAGCCCATCCGCAGGACAGGGAGCTTATGGCTACACCTTC. Protein product: CASSPSAGQGAYGYTF. The chain couples TRBV4-2 to TRBJ1-2, with 8 bases that match TRBD1. There are 16 residues in the CDR3. After removal of 4 bases from V and 5 bases from J, the junction contained 12 bases not matched to a gene. CDR1 LGHNA and CDR2 YNFKEQ come from the germline V gene.

This clonotype was counted a few times. The chain links TRBV11-2 to TRBJ2-7; D not resolved. The CDR3 is 12 residues long. The V end was cut by 5 bases, the J end by 0 bases, with 5 bases between. Germline V gene lookup returns CDR1 SGHAT and CDR2 FQNNGV. CDR3 amino acids: CASSTPSYEQYF. CDR3 DNA sequence: TGTGCCAGCAGCACACCCTCCTACGAGCAGTACTTC.

The chain links TRBV6-2 or TRBV6-3 to TRBJ2-1; TRBD1 is a possible D gene (6 bases). This CDR3 is built from 13 residues. Trimming took 10 bases from V and 6 from J, leaving 16 bases between them. Germline V gene data show CDR1 as MNHEY and CDR2 as SVGEGT. The CDR3, as DNA: TGTGCCACCGTAGATGACAGGCCCAATGAGCAGTTCTTC. As protein: CATVDDRPNEQFF.

V gene TRBV28 combines with J gene TRBJ2-5, with TRBD1 matching over 7 bases. Germline V CDR1 and CDR2: MDHEN, SYDVKM. The CDR3 is 14 residues long. V trimming: 8 bases; J trimming: 5 bases; junction bases outside the gene matches: 11. The CDR3 loop reads CASYTGALPETQYF. As DNA, the CDR3 is TGTGCCAGCTATACAGGGGCCCTACCGGAGACCCAGTACTTC.

DNA of the CDR3: TGTGCCAGCAGCCAACGACAGGGGACCCCTGGGGAGCAGTACTTC. Amino acid sequence: CASSQRQGTPGEQYF. The chain is built from TRBV4-2 and TRBJ2-7; 8 nucleotides line up with TRBD1. V was clipped by 2 bases and J by 7 bases; unmatched bases: 10. The CDR3 is 15 residues long. Germline assignment: CDR1 LGHNA and CDR2 YNFKEQ.

The chain joins TRBV6-2 or TRBV6-3 to TRBJ1-5; TRBD1 is a possible D gene (6 bases). This CDR3 spans 16 amino acids. V lost 5 bases and J lost 0, with 14 bases in between. Germline CDR1 is MNHEY and CDR2 is SVGEGT. The CDR3 sequence: CASSPRDTYSNQPQHF. The CDR3 coding sequence is TGTGCCAGCAGTCCCCGGGACACCTATAGCAATCAGCCCCAGCATTTT.

This clonotype was observed many times. The chain links TRBV7-9 to TRBJ2-5; tentative D call: TRBD2 (5 bases). The length of the CDR3 is 14 residues. In germline, CDR1 is SEHNR, CDR2 FQNEAQ (reference sequence). V was pared by 5 bases and J by 5 bases, with 15 bases between. Written as DNA, the CDR3 is TGTGCCAGCAGCCGATCACTAGGGAGCGAGACCCAGTACTTC. Residues: CASSRSLGSETQYF.

The table lists this clonotype with a few counts. This chain links TRBV29-1 with TRBJ2-1; 11 nucleotides align to TRBD2. Germline values: CDR1 SQVTM, CDR2 ANQGSEA. After removal of 4 bases from V and 2 bases from J, the junction contained 4 bases not matched to a gene. This CDR3 spans 15 amino acids. CDR3 protein: CSVVTSGSTYNEQFF. CDR3 sequence (DNA): TGCAGCGTTGTCACTAGCGGGAGCACCTACAATGAGCAGTTCTTC.

This clonotype occurred a few times. The rearrangement joins TRBV12-3 or TRBV12-4 to TRBJ1-2; no definite D call. V lost 6 bases to trimming and J lost 6 bases, with 14 bases between them. This CDR3 is 13 amino acids long. The CDR3 DNA reads TGTGCCAGCAGACACGGAGGGCGTGATGGCTACACCTTC. Protein product: CASRHGGRDGYTF.

This clonotype was recorded many times. The V and J genes are TRBV12-3 or TRBV12-4 and TRBJ2-7; D might be TRBD1 (5 bases). Trimming stripped 5 bases from V and 7 bases from J, with 21 bases between. The CDR3 runs to 15 residues. This CDR3 is CASSPGPLVSGEQYF. The CDR3 DNA sequence: TGTGCCAGCAGTCCAGGCCCCTTGGTGTCAGGGGAGCAGTACTTC.

The genes are TRBV28 and TRBJ2-1; TRBD2 matches at 11 bases. The CDR3 extends over 18 amino acids. With 1 base clipped from V and 4 bases from J, the junction kept 9 bases outside the gene matches. The germline V gene has CDR1 MDHEN and CDR2 SYDVKM. The CDR3 reads CASSLFETGTSGYNEQFF. CDR3 bases: TGTGCCAGCAGTTTATTTGAAACCGGGACTAGCGGTTACAATGAGCAGTTCTTC.